One TCR beta chain is described in this entry. Its antigen remains unidentified. Time point meaning: 2015-2016 season, pre-vaccination. Adults received seasonal inactivated influenza vaccine, with sorted blood CD4 subsets sequenced before and after. Excluded were substance abuse, HIV/AIDS, active cancer, immunomodulatory drugs and active illness. Profiling relied on immunoSEQ multiplex PCR, and the TCRdb table lists in-frame clones only, not all of them. The sample gives around 10,000 clones, over 75% of which show up once; 3% to 4.5% is in the top ten. The data stem from a study of follicular helper T cells after annual influenza vaccination. Study overall: Sampling occurred days 0, 7 and 28 after each influenza vaccination.

General study results and limits: Change in circulating plasmablasts correlated with ICOS+CD38+ cTfh clonality change.

Germline-derived CDR1 and CDR2 are MNHEY and SVGAGI. The CDR3 is made up of 16 amino acids. Trimming removed 0 bases at V and 4 bases at J, with 14 bases between. The input for sequencing was CXCR5+ CD38- circulating T follicular helper cells from blood, taken on the day of influenza vaccination. Subset: circulating Tfh, non-naive CD4+CXCR5+PD-1+ (ICOS+CD38+ or ICOS-CD38-). This chain joins TRBV6-5 and TRBJ2-3; D might be TRBD1 or TRBD2, each matching 6 bases. This receptor was identified in an adult who received the influenza vaccine. The CDR3 DNA follows: TGTGCCAGCAGTTACTCGGGGTCGGGGGCCCCAGATACGCAGTATTTT. It codes for CASSYSGSGAPDTQYF.